This TCR beta chain was documented in a study of T cells after yellow fever vaccination. Study context: Fractions with few cells were prepared using SMART-Seq v4 Ultra Low Input.

With 5 bases clipped from V and 5 bases from J, the junction kept 14 bases outside the gene matches. CDR1 and CDR2 (germline): KGHSH, LQKENI. This CDR3 is 17 amino acids long. Study results and limitations: The appearance of a small share of clonotypes in both CD4 and CD8 compartments was observed.

About this clonotype itself: The target antigen is unknown.

TCRdb reprocessed the 5' RACE reads with MiXCR, giving one entry per CDR3 protein. Among a few hundred thousand distinct CDR3 sequences, 8% to 9.5% were seen once, and the ten largest hold 15% to 20%. V and J are TRBV18 and TRBJ2-2; 7 bases map to TRBD1. This receptor was obtained from a young man who received the YFV17D yellow fever vaccine. The material sequenced was PBMCs, taken roughly 46 days after the first yellow fever vaccination. CDR3 coding DNA: TGTGCCAGCTCAGCGAGACAGGGTGTCGTTGGGACCGGGGAGCTGTTTTTT. Residues: CASSARQGVVGTGELFF.